These 8 T cell receptor beta chains originate from one sample sequenced in a study of blood T cell repertoires in COVID-19. The table came from immunoSEQ multiplex PCR; TCRdb's copy has only in-frame clones and leaves some out. The sample shows around 110,000 clones, about nine tenths of them seen only once. The sample comprised peripheral blood. These receptor sequences come from a human donor with active COVID-19. The donor label of this sample is uncertain.

The gene calls are TRBV19 and TRBJ2-7; D perhaps matches TRBD1 (6 bases). V was pared by 5 bases and J by 2 bases, with 16 bases between. Per the germline V gene, CDR1 is LNHDA and CDR2 is SQIVND (reference sequence). This CDR3 comprises 15 residues. The CDR3 spells CASSPDRVSTYEQYF. In DNA form, the CDR3 reads TGTGCCAGTAGTCCGGACAGAGTCAGTACCTACGAGCAGTACTTC.

The chain has TRBV19 and TRBJ2-3; D perhaps matches TRBD1 (5 bases). This CDR3 region has 17 residues. Germline-derived CDR1 and CDR2 are LNHDA and SQIVND (reference sequence). The V gene lost 3 bases and the J gene lost 0 bases, with 16 bases spanning the gap. The CDR3 DNA follows: TGTGCCAGTAGTATCGGTTTGACAGTCCTCAGCACAGATACGCAGTATTTT. Protein sequence: CASSIGLTVLSTDTQYF. The entire variable domain, with the rest obtained from reference TRBV19 and TRBJ2-3, is as follows: DGGITQSPKYLFRKEGQNVTLSCEQNLNHDAMYWYRQDPGQGLRLIYYSQIVNDFQKGDIAEGYSVSREKKESFPLTVTSAQKNPTAFYLCASSIGLTVLSTDTQYFGPGTRLTVL.

This clone was seen only once. This chain links TRBV7-9 with TRBJ2-3; D may be TRBD1 (5 bases). The CDR3 is 15 residues long. Trimming removed 7 bases from V and 0 bases from J, with 14 bases in between. Germline V lookup: CDR1 SEHNR, CDR2 FQNEAQ (reference sequence). CDR3 DNA sequence: TGTGCCAGCATAGACTCGACAGTTAGCACAGATACGCAGTATTTT. Protein: CASIDSTVSTDTQYF.

This sequence joins TRBV18 and TRBJ1-1; TRBD1 aligns across 7 bases. Unmatched junction bases numbered 15, after V lost 4 bases and J lost 7 bases. Germline V lookup: CDR1 KGHSH, CDR2 LQKENI. CDR3 length: 16 residues. The CDR3: CASSLTIRDRTNEAFF. The CDR3 DNA reads TGTGCCAGCTCACTAACTATACGGGACAGAACTAATGAAGCTTTCTTT.

The rearrangement uses TRBV9 and TRBJ2-7, with TRBD1 matching 8 bases. Germline CDR1 and CDR2: SGDLS and YYNGEE. There are 15 residues in the CDR3. Germline trimming cut 3 bases from V and 3 bases from J; bases unmatched to any gene: 8. DNA of the CDR3: TGTGCCAGCAGCGCACGAAGTGGACAGGGCTACGAGCAGTACTTC. It specifies CASSARSGQGYEQYF.

This clone has only one observation. The chain is built from TRBV11-1 and TRBJ1-1, with 9 bases fitting TRBD1. Trimming removed 5 bases from V and 4 bases from J; junction bases left unmatched: 8. This CDR3 has 15 amino acids. From germline, CDR1 is SGHAT and CDR2 FQDESV (reference sequence). The CDR3 loop reads CASSPGTGYGTEAFF. As DNA, the CDR3 is TGTGCCAGCAGCCCCGGGACAGGGTATGGCACTGAAGCTTTCTTT.

The genes are TRBV5-1 and TRBJ2-3; 8 bases map to TRBD1. CDR3 length: 15 amino acids. Germline V gives CDR1 SGHRS, CDR2 YFSETQ. Losses at the gene ends were 1 base for V and 2 bases for J; bases not matched to a gene: 3. DNA of the CDR3: TGCGCCAGCAGCTTGCAGGGGGCCCCCACAGATACGCAGTATTTT. It encodes CASSLQGAPTDTQYF.

This chain joins TRBV15 and TRBJ2-1; 12 bases match TRBD2. This CDR3 comprises 15 residues. Germline CDR1 LNHNV, CDR2 YYDKDF (reference sequence). V shed 2 bases, J shed 5 bases, and the junction held 1 base outside the gene matches. The CDR3: CATSRRTSGDNEQFF. CDR3 bases: TGTGCCACCAGCAGAAGGACTAGCGGGGACAATGAGCAGTTCTTC.